Reported below is one TCR beta chain. Its target antigen remains unknown. Qualities for individual bases were not recorded, and no much larger clone is one base off. The entry originates in a study of T cells in Graves' hyperthyroidism and ophthalmopathy (dated by TCRdb to between 2019 and 2020). Study-level background: Peripheral blood samples were taken at the time of initial diagnosis, prior to any treatment. A discovery cohort of about 95 patients, 43 with Graves' ophthalmopathy and roughly 59 with stable Graves' hyperthyroidism, was used to find distinguishing TCR V-J signatures. An independent validation cohort of around 19 hyperthyroidism patients and roughly 16 patients who later progressed to ophthalmopathy tested prospective prediction of ophthalmopathy. The roughly 94 discovery patients were randomly divided into training and test sets at a 7:3 ratio. Thyroid tissue and blood T-cell repertoires from six Graves' hyperthyroidism patients were also compared in the study. Once sampling was done, hyperthyroidism patients were given methimazole at a starting dose of 30 mg daily, whereas ophthalmopathy patients were given high-dose intravenous methylprednisolone. TCR Vbeta CDR3 sequencing of 120 to 150 peripheral blood samples (under 45 ophthalmopathy, 75 hyperthyroidism and 17 progressor patients) is reported in the paper.

In the ophthalmopathy patients, disease was moderately to severely active, with a Clinical Activity Score of 3 or more, a NOSPECS grade of 4 or more, and a duration of less than 3 months. Exclusion was applied to patients with uncontrolled infections, other autoimmune diseases, pregnancy or lactation. Diagnoses were established on the basis of clinical symptoms, serum thyroxine and TRAb, thyroid ultrasound, and orbital computed tomography. PBMCs were isolated from 7.5 to 10 ml of fresh peripheral blood by Ficoll-Paque density gradient centrifugation. Total RNA was extracted using Trizol reagent, and RNA quality was assessed on an Agilent 2100 Bioanalyzer. Trimming takes 11 bases off V and 2 bases off J; junction bases not matched to a gene: 8. Based on the germline V gene (reference sequence), the CDR1 and CDR2 sequences are SEHNR and FQNEAQ. The CDR3 covers 14 residues, taking in both the cysteine and the phenylalanine. The only DNA kept is the CDR3, 42 bases in frame from the first base.

Amplification of TCR beta CDR3 regions was carried out from RNA transcripts. A first-round RT-PCR of the TCR CDR3 used the HTBI primer set with the Qiagen OneStep RT-PCR kit. A second multiplex PCR round built the libraries, followed by size selection and purification. Sequencing of the libraries was done on an Illumina HiSeq2000 using paired-end 100 bp reads. Concerning the study's data processing: SOAPnuke was used to process the raw data, with reads discarded if the reads contained adapters or uncalled bases, had a mean Phred below 15, or lacked an exact constant-primer or identifier match. COPE v1.2.5 was used to merge the high-quality paired reads, and each unique nucleotide sequence was defined as a clonotype. MiTCR v1.1 was used to align the clonotypes against IMGT TRBV, TRBD and TRBJ reference segments. The analysis was restricted to V-J combinations with a frequency above 0.0001, which together covered 99.2% of the repertoires. The TCS score was defined as F50 (clonal expansion) divided by E x V (chaos), with BLOSUM62-based TCRdist calculated between CDR3 peptides within each V-J. Welch's t-statistics and random forest reduced fewer than 600 V-J features to roughly 13, which were used in a naive Bayes classifier (R e1071). TCRdb passed the public sequencing reads through fastp at Q25 and MiXCR, retaining productive beta sequences. When rows share a CDR3 protein, they turn into one entry using the most common DNA and genes. TCRdb, rather than the study authors, made the V and J calls. The sample contains some 500,000 distinct CDR3 sequences, more than 15% of them found a single time. The ten largest make up approximately 30% of the sample.

Overall results and qualifications from the work: A 13 V-J signature model separated ophthalmopathy from stable hyperthyroidism, with 87.88% sensitivity and 81% to 83% specificity in cross-validation and 80%/75% in testing. No statistical method was used to fix the sample size in advance, and group allocation was not hidden from the investigators. In validation, the model predicted progression to ophthalmopathy with around 71% sensitivity and 72% to 85% specificity, a median of about 6 months before onset. Most expanded thyroid clonotypes (frequency above 0.001) were also detected in blood, a finding suggesting that blood repertoires may reflect thyroid immune responses.

The sequenced material came from blood. The rearranged segments are TRBV7-9 and TRBJ1-3; 8 central bases correspond to TRBD1. The sequence was collected from a woman aged 25-40 years with Graves' ophthalmopathy. The nucleotide sequence is TGTGCCGGCCTGCCGGACAGGGCTGGAAACACCATATATTTT. Its translation is CAGLPDRAGNTIYF.